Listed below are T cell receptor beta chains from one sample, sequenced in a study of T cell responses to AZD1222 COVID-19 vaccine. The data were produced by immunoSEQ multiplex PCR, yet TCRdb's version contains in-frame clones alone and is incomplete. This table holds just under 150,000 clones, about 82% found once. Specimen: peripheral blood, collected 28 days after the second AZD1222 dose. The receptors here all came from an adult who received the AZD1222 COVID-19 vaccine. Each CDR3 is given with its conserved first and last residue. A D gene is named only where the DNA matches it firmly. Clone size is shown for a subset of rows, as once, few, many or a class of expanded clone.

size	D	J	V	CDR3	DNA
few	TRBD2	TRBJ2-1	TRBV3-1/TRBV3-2	CASSSGGGRNEQFF	TGTGCCAGCTCATCGGGGGGGGGACGCAATGAGCAGTTCTTC
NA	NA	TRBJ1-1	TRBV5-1	CASSLTPLSGTEAFF	TGCGCCAGCAGCTTGACCCCATTATCAGGGACTGAAGCTTTCTTT
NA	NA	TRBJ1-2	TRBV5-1	CASSLKDYGYTF	TGCGCCAGCAGCTTGAAAGACTATGGCTACACCTTC
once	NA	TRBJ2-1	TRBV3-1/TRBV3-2	CASSQAHSYNEQFF	TGTGCCAGCAGCCAAGCTCACAGCTACAATGAGCAGTTCTTC
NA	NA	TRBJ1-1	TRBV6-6	CASSDIMNTEAFF	TGTGCCAGCAGTGACATAATGAACACTGAAGCTTTCTTT
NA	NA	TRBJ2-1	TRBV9	CASVPGLSSYNEQFF	TGTGCCAGCGTCCCGGGCTTGTCCTCCTACAATGAGCAGTTCTTC
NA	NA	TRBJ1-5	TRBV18	CASSNGGYQPQHF	TGTGCCAGCTCTAACGGAGGGTATCAGCCCCAGCATTTT
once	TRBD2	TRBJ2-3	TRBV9	CASSVWRGGRDTQYF	TGTGCCAGCAGCGTATGGCGGGGGGGCCGAGATACGCAGTATTTT
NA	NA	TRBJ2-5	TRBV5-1	CASSYGTGIGETQYF	TGCGCCAGCAGTTATGGGACGGGAATCGGAGAGACCCAGTACTTC
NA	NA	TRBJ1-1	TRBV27	CASSLSENTEAFF	TGTGCCAGCAGTTTATCTGAGAACACTGAAGCTTTCTTT
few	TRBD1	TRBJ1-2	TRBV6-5	CASSSQDRGYGYTF	TGTGCCAGCAGTTCTCAGGACAGGGGCTATGGCTACACCTTC
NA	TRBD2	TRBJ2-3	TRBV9	CASSVWRGGQDTQYF	TGTGCCAGCAGCGTTTGGCGGGGGGGCCAAGATACGCAGTATTTT
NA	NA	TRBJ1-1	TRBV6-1	CASRQGNTEAFF	TGTGCCAGCAGACAGGGGAACACTGAAGCTTTCTTT
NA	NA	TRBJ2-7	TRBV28	CASSLVRVEQHF	TGTGCCAGCAGTTTAGTCAGGGTGGAGCAGCACTTC
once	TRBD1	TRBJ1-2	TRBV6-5	CASRKAGGDGYTF	TGTGCCAGCAGGAAGGCAGGGGGGGATGGCTACACCTTC
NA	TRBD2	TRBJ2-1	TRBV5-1	CASSSITSGTDNEQFF	TGCGCCAGCAGTTCCATCACTAGCGGGACCGACAATGAGCAGTTCTTC
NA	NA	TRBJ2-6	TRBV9	CASSAGTPSSGANVLTF	TGTGCCAGCAGCGCCGGGACGCCGAGCTCTGGGGCCAACGTCCTGACTTTC
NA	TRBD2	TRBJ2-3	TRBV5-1	CASSLLTAASGDTQYF	TGCGCCAGCAGCTTATTAACTGCGGCTAGCGGGGATACGCAGTATTTT
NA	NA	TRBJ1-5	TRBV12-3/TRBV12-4	CASLAGRGQPQHF	TGTGCCAGCTTGGCCGGTAGGGGTCAGCCCCAGCATTTT
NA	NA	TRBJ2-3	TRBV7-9	CASSLSGGPDTQYF	TGTGCCAGCAGCTTATCCGGGGGACCAGATACGCAGTATTTT
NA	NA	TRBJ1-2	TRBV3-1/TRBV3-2	CASSQEGARGYTF	TGTGCCAGCAGCCAAGAAGGGGCGCGAGGCTACACCTTC
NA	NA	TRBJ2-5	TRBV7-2	CASSPGLLETQYF	TGTGCCAGCAGCCCTGGACTACTAGAGACCCAGTACTTC
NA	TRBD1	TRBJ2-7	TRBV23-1	CASSPITGDSYEQYF	TGCGCCAGCAGTCCCATCACAGGGGACTCCTACGAGCAGTACTTC